This T cell receptor (beta chain) emerged from a study of blood T cell repertoires in COVID-19. Study details: The United States, Italy and Spain provided the acute and convalescent COVID-19 samples. Sources were T cells, B-cell-depleted T cells, or PBMCs; the material itself was cDNA or gDNA.

Per the authors' pipeline: It was from reference gene primer amplification that nucleated cell counts were estimated. The repertoire was sequenced with immunoSEQ multiplex PCR; TCRdb's copy has only in-frame clones and lacks some. The DNA gave D and trimming, while V, J and clone size come from that table. This sample has about 110,000 clones, with 85% to 90% found just once. This CDR3 contains 12 residues. The V and J ends lost 2 bases and 7 bases respectively, with 8 bases between them. This chain connects TRBV12-3 or TRBV12-4 to TRBJ1-2; tentatively, D is TRBD1 (6 bases). The source material was peripheral blood. This TCR came from a human donor in a cohort sampled during active COVID-19. CDR3 DNA: TGTGCCAGCAGTTTAAACAGGGTTGGCTACACCTTC. Amino acids: CASSLNRVGYTF.